The 15 T cell receptor beta chains in this list originate from one sample, sequenced in a study of PD-L1 blockade in urothelial cancer. Libraries were prepared by immunoSEQ multiplex PCR; TCRdb keeps only in-frame clonotypes and omits some of them. The sample includes more than 40,000 clones, 75% to 90% of them seen just once. Sample: PBMCs, taken around atezolizumab (anti-PD-L1) treatment. The receptors shown here come from a man aged 60-69 years with urothelial cancer.

The V gene is TRBV28, the J gene TRBJ2-2, with 7 bases fitting TRBD1. CDR1 is MDHEN, CDR2 SYDVKM, per germline. J gave up 5 bases and V 8 bases, and 11 bases lay outside the gene matches. This CDR3 comprises 15 residues. CDR3 loop: CASVRGGTDTGELFF. The CDR3 DNA reads TGTGCCAGCGTTCGAGGGGGCACAGATACCGGGGAGCTGTTTTTT.

The J gene is TRBJ2-7, the V gene TRBV27; 9 bases are shared with TRBD1. The CDR3 extends over 15 amino acids. V was clipped by 9 bases and J by 3 bases; unmatched bases: 12. Germline loops: CDR1 MNHEY, CDR2 SMNVEV (reference sequence). CDR3: CASRGGQGPYYEQYF. The CDR3 nucleotides read TGTGCCAGTAGGGGTGGACAGGGGCCGTACTACGAGCAGTACTTC.

The chain links TRBV5-6 to TRBJ2-7; 7 bases agree with TRBD1. The CDR3 contains 15 residues. The J segment lost 1 base and the V segment lost 4 bases, leaving 8 bases of the junction unmatched. Germline-derived CDR1 and CDR2 are SGHDT and YYEEEE. The CDR3: CASSNRTGWSYEQYF. The CDR3 nucleotides read TGTGCCAGCAGCAACCGGACAGGATGGTCCTACGAGCAGTACTTC.

This clone was counted a single time. This rearrangement joins TRBV5-1 to TRBJ1-1; D remains unclear. Germline V gene sequence: CDR1 SGHRS, CDR2 YFSETQ. This CDR3 is built from 14 residues. Deletions cut 5 bases from V and 6 bases from J, with 17 bases between. Here the CDR3 DNA reads TGCGCCAGCAGAGGTCAGGTGGGCAGGTCTGAAGCTTTCTTT. This codes for CASRGQVGRSEAFF.

About this clone itself: This sample also contains other DNA sequences that code for the same CDR3. This sequence joins TRBV6-6 and TRBJ1-5; weak D call: TRBD1 (5 bases). CDR3 size: 16 residues. Germline V lookup: CDR1 MNHNY, CDR2 SVGAGI (reference sequence). Trimming stripped 0 bases from V and 1 base from J, with 10 bases between. This chain's CDR3 is CASSYSPGGSNQPQHF. The CDR3 DNA is TGTGCCAGCAGTTACTCCCCGGGGGGGAGCAATCAGCCCCAGCATTTT.

The rearrangement joins TRBV28 to TRBJ1-5, with 11 bases identical to TRBD1. In germline, CDR1 is MDHEN, CDR2 SYDVKM. This CDR3 has 15 amino acids. Trimming at V came to 2 bases and at J to 8 bases, leaving 5 bases not matched to a gene. CDR3 bases: TGTGCCAGCAGTTTAGGCGGGGACAGGGGGAAGCCCCAGCATTTT. Protein: CASSLGGDRGKPQHF.

This clone occurred once. A single base separates this from a much larger clone, so it may be a read error. This same CDR3 is encoded by further DNA sequences in the sample. The genes are TRBV15 and TRBJ2-1, with 10 bases identical to TRBD2. Germline values: CDR1 LNHNV, CDR2 YYDKDF (reference sequence). The CDR3 spans 15 residues. In nucleotides, the CDR3 is TGTGCCACCAGCATCGAGCGGGGGGGCGTAAATGAGCAATTCTTC. This gives the protein CATSIERGGVNEQFF. Based on the CDR3 plus reference TRBV15 and TRBJ2-1, the full variable domain is DAMVIQNPRYQVTQFGKPVTLSCSQTLNHNVMYWYQQKSSQAPKLLFHYYDKDFNNEADTPDNFQSRRPNTSFCFLDIRSPGLGDTAMYLCATSIERGGVNEQFFGPGTRLTVL.

The chain couples TRBV5-6 to TRBJ2-7, with D perhaps matching TRBD2 (5 bases). The germline V gene has CDR1 SGHDT and CDR2 YYEEEE. The V end lost 5 bases, the J end lost 2 bases, and 17 bases lay between the germline ends. CDR3 length: 15 residues. The CDR3 reads CASSSGGLLTYEQYF. The CDR3 DNA reads as TGTGCCAGCAGTTCAGGAGGTCTTCTGACCTACGAGCAGTACTTC.

This CDR3 is CASSYQGKGARIEQYF. DNA of the CDR3: TGTGCCAGCAGTTACCAAGGAAAGGGGGCGCGTATCGAGCAGTACTTC. This sequence joins TRBV6-5 and TRBJ2-7; 7 nucleotides line up with TRBD1. The CDR3 is 16 amino acids. Germline V gives CDR1 MNHEY, CDR2 SVGAGI. J was trimmed by 6 bases and V by 2 bases; bases with no gene match: 13.

The chain has TRBV19 and TRBJ2-1; TRBD1 matches at 8 bases. The CDR3 contains 15 residues. CDR1 is LNHDA and CDR2 is SQIVND in the germline V gene (reference sequence). The V segment lost 8 bases and the J segment 3 bases; nucleotides outside the gene matches: 9. Here the CDR3 DNA reads TGTGCCAGTCCCCCAGACAGGGGCCTCTACAATGAGCAGTTCTTC. Translating it yields CASPPDRGLYNEQFF.

The chain combines TRBV18 with TRBJ2-5; 10 bases match TRBD1. The V segment lost 4 bases and the J segment 4 bases; nucleotides outside the gene matches: 3. Looked up from germline, CDR1 is KGHSH and CDR2 is LQKENI. The length of the CDR3 is 14 residues. CDR3 residues: CASSRQGAGETQYF. CDR3 coding DNA: TGTGCCAGCTCACGACAGGGGGCGGGAGAGACCCAGTACTTC.

The J gene is TRBJ1-5, the V gene TRBV7-4; possible D gene TRBD1, 5 bases. Germline loops: CDR1 SGHVT, CDR2 SQSDAQ. This CDR3 contains 16 residues. V was shortened by 1 base and J by 0 bases, with 10 bases between the two germline ends. The CDR3 DNA follows: TGTGCCAGCAGCTTAGGACAGCCGTATAGCAATCAGCCCCAGCATTTT. Translated: CASSLGQPYSNQPQHF.

The chain joins TRBV5-3 to TRBJ2-1, with D hard to call. TRBV5-3 is treated as an ORF (open reading frame) with a function not yet certain. The CDR3 has 14 residues. V was trimmed by 4 bases and J by 3 bases, leaving 11 bases between them. CDR3 coding DNA: TGTGCCAGAAGCACCCCACGGGTCTACAATGAGCAGTTCTTC. Its protein product is CARSTPRVYNEQFF.

This rearrangement joins TRBV29-1 to TRBJ2-3; 11 bases agree with TRBD2. The CDR3 length is 14 residues. V shed 7 bases, J shed 3 bases, and the junction held 6 bases outside the gene matches. Germline V gives CDR1 SQVTM, CDR2 ANQGSEA. The CDR3 spells CSATSGSKTDTQYF. Here the CDR3 DNA reads TGCAGCGCTACTAGCGGGAGTAAGACAGATACGCAGTATTTT.

The chain recombines TRBV9 with TRBJ2-7, with a weak D call TRBD1 (6 bases). The V and J ends lost 4 bases and 4 bases respectively, with 12 bases between them. The CDR3 sequence is 13 residues long. Per germline, CDR1 SGDLS and CDR2 YYNGEE. Written as DNA, the CDR3 is TGTGCCAGCAGCAAACTCCAGGGGTACGAGCAGTACTTC. Its translation is CASSKLQGYEQYF. Full variable domain (missing parts from reference TRBV9 and TRBJ2-7): DSGVTQTPKHLITATGQRVTLRCSPRSGDLSVYWYQQSLDQGLQFLIQYYNGEERAKGNILERFSAQQFPDLHSELNLSSLELGDSALYFCASSKLQGYEQYFGPGTRLTVT.